This T cell receptor beta chain was retrieved from a study of tumor-infiltrating lymphocytes in localized non-small cell lung cancer (dated by TCRdb to 2020 to 2023). With respect to the entire study: The cohort included patients whose samples were collected after neoadjuvant chemotherapy, as well as both smokers and never-smokers and several histologies. Alongside flow cytometry, multiplex immunofluorescence, RNA-seq, exome sequencing and proteomics, TCR sequencing was applied to the same patients as one of several integrated assays. Each patient provided resected tumor tissue plus uninvolved lung tissue from the same patient, with the uninvolved lung tissue described as non-adjacent to the tumor. A total of 60 or so patients were included in the paired tumor versus uninvolved lung comparison of immunoSEQ T-cell fraction. The overall ICON cohort comprised fewer than 170 surgical patients with localized non-small cell lung cancer whose tumors were resected. What the research found in general, with its limitations: Recurrence-free survival showed no association with tumor T-cell fraction measured by TCR sequencing (p = 0.61). Because different assays used different pieces of the same tissue, intratumor heterogeneity could not be separated from technical variation. Assay coverage differed among patients according to how much tissue was available, so only a subset of the cohort had TCR sequencing. The TCR-derived T-cell fraction showed no difference between the flow cytometry-defined immunotypes IM1 (good prognosis) and IM2 (poor prognosis). TCRbeta sequencing supported higher T cell infiltration in tumors than in uninvolved lung tissue, consistent with immunofluorescence CD3 counts.

The T-cell fraction in tumor and uninvolved lung tissue was obtained from TCR sequencing using the immunoSEQ assay. Processing in the source paper ran as follows. For survival analysis, patients were divided into high (upper tertile) and low (lower two tertiles) T-cell fraction groups, which were compared by log-rank test. A signed-rank test was used to check for differences in T-cell fraction between paired tumor and uninvolved lung. TCRdb's version of the immuneACCESS table is confined to in-frame rearrangements and falls short of the full clone set. An unresolved V gene accounts for under half of the shortfall where checked; the remainder is of unknown origin. The D gene and trimming were derived from the DNA, and the V and J assignments and clone size from that table. The sample profile shows around 7,200 clones; roughly 70% of them were found once. Under 15% of the sample comes from the top ten.

Between the V and J ends, shortened by 8 bases and 2 bases respectively, the junction contains 9 bases. From cysteine to phenylalanine, the CDR3 is 12 amino acids long. Only the CDR3 DNA is retained, 36 bases long and in frame from the first base. Reading the germline V gene gives CDR1 KGHSH and CDR2 LQKENI. Enrollment in ICON was initiated in April 2016, and the last patient was enrolled in 2018. In a subcohort of about 76 patients, fresh tumor and matched uninvolved tissue were collected for in-depth immune analyses, with TCR sequencing among those analyses. DNA isolated from bulk tissue, without cell sorting, was used for TCR sequencing. As for this clone: The target of this receptor is not known. There are no base qualities to consult, and no much larger clone falls within one base.

Rearrangement joined TRBV18 to TRBJ2-5; the D gene is perhaps TRBD1, from 5 matching bases. The sequencing sample was made of lung tumor tissue. The sequence was obtained from a human donor with non-small cell lung cancer. The CDR3 is CASDQGQETQYF. DNA sequence: TGTGCCAGCGACCAGGGACAAGAGACCCAGTACTTC.